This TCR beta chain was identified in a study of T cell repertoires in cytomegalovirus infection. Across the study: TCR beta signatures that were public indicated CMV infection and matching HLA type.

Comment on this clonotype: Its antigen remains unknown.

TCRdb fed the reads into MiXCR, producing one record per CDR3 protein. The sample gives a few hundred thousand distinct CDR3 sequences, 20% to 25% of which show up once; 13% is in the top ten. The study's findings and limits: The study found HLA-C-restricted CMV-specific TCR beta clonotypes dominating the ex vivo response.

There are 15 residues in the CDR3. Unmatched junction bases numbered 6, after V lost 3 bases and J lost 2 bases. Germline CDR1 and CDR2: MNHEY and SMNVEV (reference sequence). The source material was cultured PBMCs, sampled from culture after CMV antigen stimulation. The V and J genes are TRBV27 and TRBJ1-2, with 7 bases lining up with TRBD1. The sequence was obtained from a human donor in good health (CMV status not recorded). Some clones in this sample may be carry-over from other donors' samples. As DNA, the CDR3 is TGTGCCAGCAGTTTCGCGGCAGGGGGGAACTATGGCTACACCTTC. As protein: CASSFAAGGNYGYTF.